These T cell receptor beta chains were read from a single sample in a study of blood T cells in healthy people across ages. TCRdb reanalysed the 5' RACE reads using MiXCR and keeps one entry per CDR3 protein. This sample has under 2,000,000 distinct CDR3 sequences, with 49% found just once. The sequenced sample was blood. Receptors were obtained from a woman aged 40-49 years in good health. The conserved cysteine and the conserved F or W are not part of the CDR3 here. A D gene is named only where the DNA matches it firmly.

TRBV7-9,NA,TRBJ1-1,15,ASSLGGSGFMSTEAF
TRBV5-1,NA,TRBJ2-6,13,ASSTEVSGANVLT
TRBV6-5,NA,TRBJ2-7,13,ASSEGWRSSYEQY
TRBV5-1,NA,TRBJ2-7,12,ASSARDFAYEQY
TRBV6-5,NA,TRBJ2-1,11,ASRGVLYNEQF
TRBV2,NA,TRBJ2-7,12,ASSAAGISYEQY
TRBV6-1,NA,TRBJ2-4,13,ASRVVWEAKNIQY
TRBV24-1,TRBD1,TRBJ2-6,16,ATSANRGMKSGANVLT
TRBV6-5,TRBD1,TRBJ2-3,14,ASSYGTGFSTDTQY
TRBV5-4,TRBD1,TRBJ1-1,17,ASSSQTSRIGQVAHEAF
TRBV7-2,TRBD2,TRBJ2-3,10,ASSRGVDTQY
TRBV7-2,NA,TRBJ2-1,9,ASSRGCEQF
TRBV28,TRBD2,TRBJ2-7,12,ASSERGAAYEQY
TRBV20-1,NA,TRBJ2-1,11,SASYSWDNEQF
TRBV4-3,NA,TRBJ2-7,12,ASSQDYSSYEQY